Given below is one TCR beta chain in context. CDR3 length: 15 residues. Germline trimming cut 2 bases from V and 2 bases from J; bases unmatched to any gene: 5. The V gene's germline CDR1 is SGHRS and CDR2 YFSETQ. This sample was included in a study of naive and memory T cell subsets. The beta constant-region primer was an equimolar mix of two oligonucleotides covering TRBC1 and TRBC2. One entry per CDR3 protein, called by TCRdb with MiXCR from the UMI-ligation and nested PCR reads. Seen here are around 160,000 distinct CDR3 sequences, approximately 15% observed once, and the top ten hold about 0.13%.

This sequence joins TRBV5-1 and TRBJ2-5, with 8 nucleotides matching TRBD1. The sample taken for sequencing was naive CD4+ T cells from blood. This clonotype was obtained from a human donor in good health. The CDR3 spells CASSLLGQGQETQYF. As DNA, the CDR3 is TGCGCCAGCAGCTTACTAGGACAGGGACAAGAGACCCAGTACTTC.